The 21 T cell receptor beta chains in this list originate from one sample, sequenced in a study of radiotherapy plus CTLA-4 blockade in lung cancer. Assay used: immunoSEQ multiplex PCR; TCRdb lists only in-frame clones, some missing. The table includes about 120,000 clones, 81% detected once. Sample: peripheral blood, taken from a patient treated with radiotherapy plus ipilimumab. The receptors stem from a human donor with non-small cell lung cancer that progressed on radiotherapy plus ipilimumab. Some clones in this sample may be carry-over from other donors' samples.

The chain has TRBV2 and TRBJ1-3; TRBD1 is a possible D gene (6 bases). Germline CDR1 and CDR2: SNHLY and FYNNEI. The V gene lost 9 bases and the J gene lost 2 bases, with 20 bases spanning the gap. The length of the CDR3 is 16 residues. The CDR3 loop is CARGTLQGSTGNTIYF. In DNA, the CDR3 is TGTGCCAGGGGGACTTTACAGGGATCGACTGGAAACACCATATATTTT.

The V gene is TRBV28, the J gene TRBJ2-1; D unresolved. Germline CDR1 reads MDHEN; CDR2 reads SYDVKM. The CDR3 is 12 residues long. Trimming removed 8 bases at V and 8 bases at J, with 13 bases between. In DNA, the CDR3 is TGTGCCAGCCGCGATCGGTTCCATGAGCAGTTCTTC. Residues: CASRDRFHEQFF.

CDR3 sequence reads: CASGPGQHTGELFF. The CDR3 DNA is TGCGCCAGCGGCCCAGGGCAGCATACCGGGGAGCTGTTTTTT. The genes are TRBV5-1 and TRBJ2-2, with D possibly TRBD1 on 5 matching bases. CDR1 and CDR2 (germline): SGHRS, YFSETQ. V was clipped by 7 bases and J by 5 bases, with 15 bases between them. This CDR3 contains 14 residues.

The DNA for the CDR3 is TGTGCCAGCAGACAAGACAGACCGGTAACCTACGAGCAGTACTTC. It specifies CASRQDRPVTYEQYF. This chain uses TRBV6-5 with TRBJ2-7; maybe TRBD1 (5 bases). Germline CDR1 and CDR2: MNHEY and SVGAGI. This CDR3 has 15 residues. V lost 6 bases, J lost 2 bases, and 17 bases lay in between.

The chain's CDR3 is CASRERPLNEKLFF. In DNA, the CDR3 is TGTGCCAGCAGGGAAAGGCCTTTAAACGAAAAACTGTTTTTT. The genes are TRBV2 and TRBJ1-4; D is unclear. The CDR3 runs to 14 residues. The germline CDR1 and CDR2 sequences are SNHLY and FYNNEI. Trimming pared 6 bases from V and 8 bases from J, leaving 16 bases between.

J is TRBJ1-1 and V is TRBV4-1, with D possibly matching TRBD1 (6 bases). The CDR3 sequence is 17 residues long. Deletions cut 4 bases from V and 5 bases from J, with 23 bases between. Germline V lookup: CDR1 MGHRA, CDR2 YSYEKL. CDR3 DNA: TGCGCCAGCAGCCTATCCACAGGGATGATAGGGAAAACTGAAGCTTTCTTT. Its protein is CASSLSTGMIGKTEAFF.

J is TRBJ1-1 and V is TRBV27, with D perhaps TRBD1 (6 bases). Germline-derived CDR1 and CDR2 are MNHEY and SMNVEV (reference sequence). The V end was cut by 6 bases, the J end by 1 base, with 12 bases between. The CDR3 contains 14 residues. The CDR3 bases are TGTGCCAGCAGAACAGGGCCTGCGAACACTGAAGCTTTCTTT. It yields the protein CASRTGPANTEAFF.

The table lists this clone with a count of one. The chain links TRBV5-1 to TRBJ2-1; D may be TRBD1 or TRBD2 (5 bases each). CDR1 SGHRS and CDR2 YFSETQ come from the germline V gene. Trimming took 6 bases from V and 2 from J, leaving 18 bases between them. The length of the CDR3 is 16 residues. CDR3 coding DNA: TGCGCCAGCACCTTCGGGGCCCGAGGGGCCTACAATGAGCAGTTCTTC. Its protein is CASTFGARGAYNEQFF.

V usage is TRBV6-6 and J usage is TRBJ2-7, with TRBD1 matching 9 bases. The CDR3 runs to 15 residues. V lost 5 bases, J lost 2 bases, and 7 bases stayed unmatched. The germline V gene encodes CDR1 MNHNY and CDR2 SVGAGI (reference sequence). The CDR3 DNA follows: TGTGCCAGCAGTGGCACCGGGACAGGGACCTACGAGCAGTACTTC. This translates into CASSGTGTGTYEQYF.

The V call is TRBV7-9, the J call TRBJ2-7; 8 bases are shared with TRBD1. There are 14 residues in the CDR3. Germline assignment: CDR1 SEHNR and CDR2 FQNEAQ (reference sequence). V was pared by 2 bases and J by 7 bases, with 7 bases of the junction left unmatched. CDR3: CASSLPDRGGEQYF. The CDR3 coding sequence is TGTGCCAGCAGCTTACCCGACAGGGGTGGAGAGCAGTACTTC.

CDR3 sequence reads: CASFPGSDGYNEQFF. CDR3 bases: TGCGCCAGCTTTCCGGGGAGCGATGGTTACAATGAGCAGTTCTTC. This chain links TRBV5-1 with TRBJ2-1; TRBD2 might be the D (5 bases). The ends were cut back, 7 bases at V and 4 bases at J, with 18 bases in the middle. The germline V gene has CDR1 SGHRS and CDR2 YFSETQ. The CDR3 has 15 amino acids.

The rearrangement uses TRBV9 and TRBJ2-5, with unresolved D. CDR1 is SGDLS and CDR2 is YYNGEE in the germline V gene. The CDR3 is 15 amino acids. The ends were cut back, 0 bases at V and 5 bases at J, with 14 bases in the middle. The CDR3 nucleotides read TGTGCCAGCAGCGTAGGGGCTGGCGTTGTGGAGACCCAGTACTTC. This sequence encodes CASSVGAGVVETQYF.

V and J are TRBV27 and TRBJ1-5; D uncertain. The CDR3 covers 14 residues. Trimming stripped 2 bases from V and 3 bases from J, with 8 bases between. From germline, CDR1 is MNHEY and CDR2 SMNVEV (reference sequence). The CDR3 sequence: CASSLAQFNQPQHF. CDR3 DNA sequence: TGTGCCAGCAGTTTAGCCCAGTTCAATCAGCCCCAGCATTTT.

This clone was picked up a small number of times. The chain combines TRBV5-1 with TRBJ2-3; weak D call: TRBD2 (7 bases). CDR1 SGHRS and CDR2 YFSETQ come from the germline V gene. V shed 0 bases and J shed 4 bases, with 9 bases lying between them. The CDR3 length is 14 residues. The CDR3 DNA follows: TGCGCCAGCAGCTTGGAGGGGGGGCCAGATACGCAGTATTTT. Its protein product is CASSLEGGPDTQYF.

This chain links TRBV5-1 with TRBJ2-3; D perhaps matches TRBD1 (5 bases). V was pared by 5 bases and J by 4 bases, with 11 bases between. The CDR3 sequence is 13 residues long. Per germline, CDR1 SGHRS and CDR2 YFSETQ. The CDR3 DNA sequence: TGCGCCAGCAGTGTTCAGGGCCCAGATACGCAGTATTTT. This codes for CASSVQGPDTQYF.

V is TRBV7-6 and J is TRBJ2-7; 8 nucleotides line up with TRBD1. J was trimmed by 3 bases and V by 6 bases; bases with no gene match: 13. CDR1 is SGHVS and CDR2 is FNYEAQ in the germline V gene. This CDR3 has 16 amino acids. CDR3 nucleotide sequence: TGTGCCAGCAGTCTTACCGGTTCAGGGGGCTTCTACGAGCAGTACTTC. Protein sequence: CASSLTGSGGFYEQYF.

In DNA, the CDR3 is TGTGCCAGCAGCTCCCAGAGAGGGAACACTGAAGCTTTCTTT. Translated: CASSSQRGNTEAFF. The chain uses TRBV7-9 and TRBJ1-1; D gene unclear. The CDR3 extends over 14 amino acids. Trimming removed 4 bases from V and 1 base from J, with 10 bases in between. Germline V gene lookup returns CDR1 SEHNR and CDR2 FQNEAQ (reference sequence).

This chain links TRBV6-5 with TRBJ1-6; no clear D gene. The V end lost 2 bases, the J end lost 9 bases, and 8 bases lay between the germline ends. Germline V gene sequence: CDR1 MNHEY, CDR2 SVGAGI. The CDR3 sequence is 13 residues long. The CDR3: CASSYSAGSPLHF. The DNA for the CDR3 is TGTGCCAGCAGTTACAGTGCGGGTTCACCCCTCCACTTT.

The chain uses TRBV27 and TRBJ1-1; 12 bases are shared with TRBD1. Germline trimming cut 4 bases from V and 4 bases from J; bases unmatched to any gene: 4. From germline, CDR1 is MNHEY and CDR2 SMNVEV (reference sequence). The CDR3 loop spans 15 amino acids. The DNA for the CDR3 is TGTGCCAGCAGTTGGGACAGGGGGCCTGGCACTGAAGCTTTCTTT. Protein: CASSWDRGPGTEAFF.

The chain uses TRBV5-1 and TRBJ2-1; D gene uncertain. CDR1 is SGHRS and CDR2 is YFSETQ in the germline V gene. The CDR3 runs 14 residues. Trimming left V 1 base short and J 10 bases short, with 15 bases between. In DNA form, the CDR3 reads TGCGCCAGCAGCTTGACCTCCGATGTGGGAGAGCAGTTCTTC. Protein product: CASSLTSDVGEQFF.

The rearrangement uses TRBV6-4 and TRBJ2-3, with D hard to call. The CDR3 contains 15 residues. CDR1 and CDR2 from the germline V gene are MRHNA and SNTAGT. Trimming removed 0 bases at V and 2 bases at J, with 9 bases between. In nucleotides, the CDR3 is TGTGCCAGCAGTGACTCGATAACCCTCACAGATACGCAGTATTTT. It translates to CASSDSITLTDTQYF.